The clone carrying this TCR beta chain showed up just once. How the authors handled the data: Estimates of nucleated cell counts were drawn from the amplification of reference gene primers. This table comes from immunoSEQ multiplex PCR, and its TCRdb copy is limited to in-frame clones, with some not included. The D gene and trimming were derived from the DNA, and the V and J assignments and clone size from that table. The sample gives 180,000 or so clones, 86% of which show up once; roughly 3% is in the top ten. The CDR3 is 14 residues long. V lost 5 bases and J lost 3; bases outside the gene matches: 4. Germline-derived CDR1 and CDR2 are SGHTA and FQGNSA. These data come from a study of blood T cell repertoires in COVID-19. Across the study: COVID-19 samples collected from the United States, Italy and Spain covered acute and convalescent phases. PBMCs, B-cell-depleted T cells, or T cells provided the cDNA or gDNA that made up the material.

This rearrangement joins TRBV7-2 to TRBJ1-1, with 9 bases that match TRBD1. Sequencing was carried out using peripheral blood. The sequence was obtained from a man aged 65 to 85 with acute or convalescent COVID-19. The CDR3 DNA is TGTGCCAGCAGCACTCGGACAGGGGACACTGAAGCTTTCTTT. This codes for CASSTRTGDTEAFF.